What follows are 4 T cell receptor beta chains derived from one specimen sequenced in a study of blood T cells in healthy people across ages (dated by TCRdb to the mid-2010s). Libraries were prepared through 5' RACE. The second PCR ran for about 6 to 11 cycles and used a J-beta primer mix along with a sample-barcoded 5' primer. TCRdb trimmed the raw reads at Q25, called clones with MiXCR and kept productive beta chains. Rows with a matching CDR3 protein are joined into one entry that keeps the most common DNA and genes. This sample holds fewer than 2 million distinct CDR3 sequences; around 42% were observed only once. The ten largest clones capture about 21% of the sample. Material for sequencing was blood. These receptors were collected from a human donor in good health.

This clonotype was detected only a few times. CDR3 coding DNA: TGTGCCACCAGTGATGACAGGGTCCGAACCTACAATGAGCAGTTCTTC. Protein product: CATSDDRVRTYNEQFF. The chain joins TRBV24-1 to TRBJ2-1, with 7 bases that match TRBD1. The CDR3 runs 16 residues. Trimming cost V 3 bases and J 2 bases; bases outside gene matches: 6. CDR1 is KGHDR, CDR2 SFDVKD, per germline.

This clonotype was recorded a few times. This chain connects TRBV9 to TRBJ2-3; D perhaps matches TRBD2 (6 bases). The CDR3 spans 15 residues. Germline V gene lookup returns CDR1 SGDLS and CDR2 YYNGEE. Trimming took off 0 bases at V and 4 bases at J, with 12 bases between the two ends. The CDR3 protein is CASSVERAGSDTQYF. The CDR3 DNA reads as TGTGCCAGCAGCGTAGAGCGAGCGGGTTCAGATACGCAGTATTTT. Supplemented by reference TRBV9 and TRBJ2-3, the full variable domain reads DSGVTQTPKHLITATGQRVTLRCSPRSGDLSVYWYQQSLDQGLQFLIQYYNGEERAKGNILERFSAQQFPDLHSELNLSSLELGDSALYFCASSVERAGSDTQYFGPGTRLTVL.

This rearrangement joins TRBV7-2 to TRBJ2-5; D perhaps matches TRBD1 (6 bases). The J call is uncertain, as TRBJ2-7 better fits the DNA end. This CDR3 is built from 13 residues. Germline CDR1 and CDR2: SGHTA and FQGNSA. CDR3 bases: TGTGCCAGCAGCTTTCAGGGGACCCACGAGCAGTACTTC. Protein: CASSFQGTHEQYF.

The sample holds a few counts of this clonotype. V gene TRBV13 combines with J gene TRBJ1-1, with a possible D match to TRBD1 (6 bases). Trimming took 5 bases from V and 4 from J, leaving 17 bases between them. Germline V gene data show CDR1 as PRHDT and CDR2 as FYEKMQ (reference sequence). This CDR3 is built from 15 residues. DNA of the CDR3: TGTGCCAGCAGCGCCCATCCGGGAGGGGGCACTGAAGCTTTCTTT. Amino acids: CASSAHPGGGTEAFF.